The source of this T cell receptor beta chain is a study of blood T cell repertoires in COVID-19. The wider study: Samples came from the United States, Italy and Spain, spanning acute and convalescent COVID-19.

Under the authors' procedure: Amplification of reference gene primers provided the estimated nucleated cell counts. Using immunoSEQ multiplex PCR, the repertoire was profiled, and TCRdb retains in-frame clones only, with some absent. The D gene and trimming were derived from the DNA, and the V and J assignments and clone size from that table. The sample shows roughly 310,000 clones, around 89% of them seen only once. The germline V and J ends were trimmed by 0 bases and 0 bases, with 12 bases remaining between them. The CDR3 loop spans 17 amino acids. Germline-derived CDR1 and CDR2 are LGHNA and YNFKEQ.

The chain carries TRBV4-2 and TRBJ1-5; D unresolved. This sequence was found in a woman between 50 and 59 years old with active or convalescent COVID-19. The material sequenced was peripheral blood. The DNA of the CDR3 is TGTGCCAGCAGCCAAGAGATAACGGCGGTTAGCAATCAGCCCCAGCATTTT. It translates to CASSQEITAVSNQPQHF.